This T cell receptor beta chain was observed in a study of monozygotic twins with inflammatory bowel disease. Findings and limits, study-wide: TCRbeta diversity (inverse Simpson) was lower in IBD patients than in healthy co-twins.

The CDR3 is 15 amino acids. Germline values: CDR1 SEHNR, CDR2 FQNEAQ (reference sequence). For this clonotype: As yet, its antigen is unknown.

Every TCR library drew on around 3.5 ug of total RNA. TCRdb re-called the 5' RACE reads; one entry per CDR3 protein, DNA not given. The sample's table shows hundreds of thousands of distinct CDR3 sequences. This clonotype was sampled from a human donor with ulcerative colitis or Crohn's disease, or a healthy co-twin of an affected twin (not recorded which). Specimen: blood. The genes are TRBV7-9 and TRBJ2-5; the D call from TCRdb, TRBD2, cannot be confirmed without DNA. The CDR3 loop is CASSARTSGSETQYF.